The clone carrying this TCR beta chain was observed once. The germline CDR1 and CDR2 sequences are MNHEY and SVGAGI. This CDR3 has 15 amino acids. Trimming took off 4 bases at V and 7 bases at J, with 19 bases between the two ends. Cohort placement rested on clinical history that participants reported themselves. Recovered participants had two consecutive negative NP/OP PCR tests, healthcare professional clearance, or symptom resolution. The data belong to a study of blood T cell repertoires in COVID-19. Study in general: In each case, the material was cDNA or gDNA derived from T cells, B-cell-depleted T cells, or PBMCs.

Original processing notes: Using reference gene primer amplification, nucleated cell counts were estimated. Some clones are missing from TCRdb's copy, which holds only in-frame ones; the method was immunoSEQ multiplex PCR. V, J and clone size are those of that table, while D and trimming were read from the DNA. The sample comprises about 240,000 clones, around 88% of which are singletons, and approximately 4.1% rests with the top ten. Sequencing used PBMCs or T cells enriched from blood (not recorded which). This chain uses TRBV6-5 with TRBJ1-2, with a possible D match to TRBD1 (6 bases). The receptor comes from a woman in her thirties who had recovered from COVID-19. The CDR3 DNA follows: TGTGCCAGCAGTTCACTAGGGACACGTATGAGTGGCTACACCTTC. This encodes CASSSLGTRMSGYTF.